The 16 T cell receptor beta chains below come from one sample, sequenced in a study of regulatory T cells in long-lasting Graves disease. Time point described: newly diagnosed GD, antithyroid drugs for less than 3 months. There was RNA extracted from PBMCs, and the TCR library was made from it. HTBI primers from iRepertoire and Arm-PCR of CDR3 regions yielded the TCR beta libraries. From the multiplex PCR reads, TCRdb called clonotypes with MiXCR, one entry per CDR3 protein. The sample shows some 460,000 distinct CDR3 sequences, around 15% of them seen only once. The same data also contributed to another study, on T cells in Graves' hyperthyroidism and ophthalmopathy.

The sequencing here drew on peripheral blood mononuclear cells (PBMCs), taken at new diagnosis, from a patient treated with antithyroid drugs. The receptors were sampled from a man between 40 and 49 years old with Graves disease.

This clonotype was recorded many times. This sequence joins TRBV6-2 or TRBV6-3 and TRBJ2-5; TRBD1 matches 11 bases. Germline CDR1 and CDR2: MNHEY and SVGEGT. Trimming at V came to 5 bases and at J to 7 bases, leaving 18 bases not matched to a gene. There are 18 residues in the CDR3. CDR3 sequence reads: CASSEIGTGGSRGRTQYF. CDR3 coding DNA: TGTGCCAGCAGTGAAATCGGGACAGGGGGTTCCCGGGGGAGGACCCAGTACTTC.

This clonotype was seen ten or more times. This rearrangement joins TRBV12-3 or TRBV12-4 to TRBJ2-1, with no clear D. The CDR3 loop spans 11 amino acids. Trimming pared 6 bases from V and 0 bases from J, leaving 0 bases between. The CDR3 nucleotides are TGTGCCAGCAGCTCCTACAATGAGCAGTTCTTC. Encoded protein: CASSSYNEQFF.

This clonotype was detected many times. J is TRBJ1-1 and V is TRBV19; 7 bases are a match to TRBD1. Germline V lookup: CDR1 LNHDA, CDR2 SQIVND (reference sequence). The trim removed 4 bases at V and 6 bases at J, leaving 29 bases unmatched. The CDR3 loop spans 21 amino acids. The CDR3 loop reads CASSRGQIRSPLRRDPPEAFF. The CDR3 nucleotides read TGTGCCAGTAGTAGGGGACAGATACGCTCCCCACTCAGGAGGGATCCTCCTGAAGCTTTCTTT.

This sequence joins TRBV29-1 and TRBJ2-3; D not certain. Trimming stripped 3 bases from V and 6 bases from J, with 4 bases between. The CDR3 is made up of 10 amino acids. CDR1 is SQVTM and CDR2 is ANQGSEA in the germline V gene. CDR3 residues: CSVEKDTQYF. The CDR3, as DNA: TGCAGCGTTGAGAAGGATACGCAGTATTTT.

V is TRBV27 and J is TRBJ1-1; D is unresolved. The CDR3 runs 14 residues. V lost 3 bases to trimming and J lost 0 bases, with 8 bases between them. Germline-derived CDR1 and CDR2 are MNHEY and SMNVEV (reference sequence). This CDR3 reads CASSFNRLNTEAFF. The CDR3, as DNA: TGTGCCAGCAGTTTCAACAGACTGAACACTGAAGCTTTCTTT.

This clonotype was detected many times. The gene calls are TRBV12-3 or TRBV12-4 and TRBJ1-5, with TRBD1 identical over 12 bases. The CDR3 is 17 residues long. Trimming at V came to 6 bases and at J to 1 base, leaving 7 bases not matched to a gene. CDR3 amino acids: CASSRDRGLESNQPQHF. CDR3 DNA sequence: TGTGCCAGCAGCAGGGACAGGGGGCTGGAAAGCAATCAGCCCCAGCATTTT.

In this sample, this clonotype turned up a few times. The chain is built from TRBV24-1 and TRBJ2-1; the match to TRBD2 covers 7 bases. From germline, CDR1 is KGHDR and CDR2 SFDVKD. The CDR3 consists of 15 residues. V lost 5 bases to trimming and J lost 1 base; unmatched junction nucleotides: 4. For the CDR3, the DNA is TGTGCCACCAGTGTTACGGGAGGATCCTACAATGAGCAGTTCTTC. The encoded protein is CATSVTGGSYNEQFF.

The gene calls are TRBV3-1 and TRBJ2-2; no firm D call. This CDR3 has 15 residues. The V gene's germline CDR1 is LGHDT and CDR2 YNNKEL (reference sequence). Deletions cut 1 base from V and 1 base from J, with 7 bases between. CDR3 coding DNA: TGTGCCAGCAGCCAAGGGCTTCAGAACACCGGGGAGCTGTTTTTT. The encoded protein is CASSQGLQNTGELFF.

The CDR3 sequence: CASSFTADQPQHF. The CDR3, as DNA: TGTGCCAGCAGCTTTACGGCGGATCAGCCCCAGCATTTT. This chain joins TRBV7-9 and TRBJ1-5; no clear D gene. Germline assignment: CDR1 SEHNR and CDR2 FQNEAQ (reference sequence). The CDR3 spans 13 residues. V was pared by 3 bases and J by 5 bases, with 8 bases between. Based on the CDR3 plus reference TRBV7-9 and TRBJ1-5, the full variable domain is DTGVSQNPRHKITKRGQNVTFRCDPISEHNRLYWYRQTLGQGPEFLTYFQNEAQLEKSRLLSDRFSAERPKGSFSTLEIQRTEQGDSAMYLCASSFTADQPQHFGDGTRLSIL.

The chain links TRBV24-1 to TRBJ2-3; D remains unclear. Germline assignment: CDR1 KGHDR and CDR2 SFDVKD. Between the trimmed V and J ends, which lost 2 bases and 5 bases, there was a span of 7 bases. This CDR3 has 13 residues. The CDR3 reads CATSDSRKDTQYF. CDR3 DNA: TGTGCCACCAGTGATTCCCGGAAAGATACGCAGTATTTT.

The table lists this clonotype with many counts. The rearrangement joins TRBV5-1 to TRBJ2-7; D may be TRBD2 (7 bases). Germline loops: CDR1 SGHRS, CDR2 YFSETQ. The CDR3 is 14 amino acids. Trimming shortened V by 7 bases and J by 7 bases, and 21 bases separated the two germline ends. The CDR3 DNA follows: TGCGCCAGCGATCGGGGGGCGGGAGTGGGAGAGCAGTACTTC. Amino acid sequence: CASDRGAGVGEQYF.

This clonotype was seen many times. The V and J genes are TRBV28 and TRBJ1-5, with TRBD1 identical over 7 bases. This CDR3 comprises 15 residues. The V and J ends lost 7 bases and 2 bases, in that order; junction bases with no gene match: 8. Germline assignment: CDR1 MDHEN and CDR2 SYDVKM. The CDR3 DNA follows: TGTGCCAGCATCCTGGGCGGACAGGGCAATCAGCCCCAGCATTTT. Amino acids: CASILGGQGNQPQHF.

This clonotype has a count of ten or more. J is TRBJ2-1 and V is TRBV5-1, with 9 bases fitting TRBD2. Unmatched junction bases numbered 24, after V lost 4 bases and J lost 1 base. CDR3 length: 22 residues. Germline V CDR1 and CDR2: SGHRS, YFSETQ. The CDR3 protein is CASSRRSVGHTIAGVSYNEQFF. As DNA, the CDR3 is TGCGCCAGCAGCCGAAGGTCGGTAGGACACACCATAGCGGGAGTGTCCTACAATGAGCAGTTCTTC. Variable domain in full (rest from reference TRBV5-1 and TRBJ2-1): KAGVTQTPRYLIKTRGQQVTLSCSPISGHRSVSWYQQTPGQGLQFLFEYFSETQRNKGNFPGRFSGRQFSNSRSEMNVSTLELGDSALYLCASSRRSVGHTIAGVSYNEQFFGPGTRLTVL.

A word on this clonotype: This clone may be a read error of a much larger clone one base away. Likely a read error: the CDR3 ends without its conserved phenylalanine or tryptophan. J is TRBJ1-2 and V is TRBV30; 10 positions agree with TRBD1. CDR1 is GTSNPN and CDR2 is SVGIG in the germline V gene (reference sequence). V gave up 7 bases and J gave up 4 bases; unmatched junction bases: 12. The CDR3 covers 15 residues. CDR3 bases: TGTGCCTTGACCCCGGGACAGGGGTCGACCTATGGCTACACCTCC. Encoded protein: CALTPGQGSTYGYTS.

J is TRBJ2-2 and V is TRBV19; tentatively, D is TRBD2 (6 bases). The CDR3 covers 14 residues. Looked up from germline, CDR1 is LNHDA and CDR2 is SQIVND (reference sequence). V was trimmed by 3 bases and J by 5 bases, leaving 10 bases between them. CDR3 DNA sequence: TGTGCCAGTAGTATCGGGGGAAGGACCGGGGAGCTGTTTTTT. Protein product: CASSIGGRTGELFF.

This clonotype was picked up many times. The chain carries TRBV28 and TRBJ2-5; D tentatively reads TRBD1 or TRBD2 (5 bases each). In germline, CDR1 is MDHEN, CDR2 SYDVKM. Trimming stripped 7 bases from V and 5 bases from J, with 17 bases between. There are 14 residues in the CDR3. CDR3 bases: TGTGCCAGCAACAAGGGGTTGCCGGGGGAGACCCAGTACTTC. This encodes CASNKGLPGETQYF.